The clone carrying this TCR beta chain was counted only a few times. The antigen is unknown. With 5 bases clipped from V and 5 bases from J, the junction kept 0 bases outside the gene matches. This CDR3 has 12 amino acids. Germline assignment: CDR1 MRHNA and CDR2 SNTAGT. This sample stems from a study of identifying expanded T cells in peripheral blood. Study-wide findings and caveats: Across healthy donors, higher total template counts meant significantly greater roughly 2-week count variance. Technical replicates showed about 1.1 changed clones; two weeks about 16; four weeks 19.

Sequencing was performed with immunoSEQ multiplex PCR; in TCRdb, only in-frame clones are kept and a portion is missing. Among 81,000 or so clones listed, 84% were seen once. During the collection period, no donor immune events like infections were recorded. Source material: blood. V gene TRBV6-4 combines with J gene TRBJ2-1, with TRBD2 matching 7 bases. This clonotype was sampled from a person aged 18 to 75 in good health. CDR3 nucleotide sequence: TGTGCCAGCAGTAGCGGGAACAATGAGCAGTTCTTC. Encoded protein: CASSSGNNEQFF.